The present T cell receptor (beta chain) was sequenced within a study of blood T cell repertoires in COVID-19. Study details: Italy, Spain and the United States were the sources of the convalescent and acute COVID-19 samples. Sources were T cells, B-cell-depleted T cells, or PBMCs; the material itself was cDNA or gDNA.

Original data processing: Researchers report that nucleated cell counts were estimated from reference gene primer amplification. Libraries were prepared by immunoSEQ multiplex PCR; TCRdb keeps only in-frame clonotypes and omits some of them. V, J and clone size were drawn from that table, and D and trimming were deduced from the DNA. The sample lists under 250,000 clones, around 89% occurring once. The CDR3 contains 15 residues. Trimming cost V 7 bases and J 6 bases; bases outside gene matches: 9. Germline V gives CDR1 LNHDA, CDR2 SQIVND (reference sequence). The sequencing sample was made of peripheral blood. The V and J genes are TRBV19 and TRBJ2-2; TRBD1 aligns across 9 bases. The TCR was taken from a woman aged 40 to 50 with acute or convalescent COVID-19. CDR3 amino acids: CASNLGTGTAGELFF. For the CDR3, the DNA is TGTGCCAGTAACCTCGGGACAGGGACCGCCGGGGAGCTGTTTTTT.